Below are 16 T cell receptor beta chains sequenced from a single sample in a study of T cell responses to AZD1222 COVID-19 vaccine (dated by TCRdb to about 2021). Library generation was performed with the immunoSEQ multiplex PCR assay. What TCRdb holds here is the immuneACCESS table cut down to in-frame rearrangements. Part of the clones is not present; checked against another copy, under half of the missing clones reflect an unresolved V gene, and the others are unexplained. This sample lists under 150,000 clones; 88% were detected once. Approximately 6.9% of the sample lies in the top ten. The time point label for this specimen denotes: about 28 days (+/-7) after the second vaccine dose. The material was peripheral blood, obtained 28 days after the second AZD1222 dose. These receptors were obtained from an adult who received the AZD1222 COVID-19 vaccine.

This chain uses TRBV14 with TRBJ1-1; D unresolved. V dropped 0 bases and J dropped 1 base, with 3 bases sitting between them. The CDR3 loop spans 13 amino acids. Per germline, CDR1 SGHDN and CDR2 FVKESK. The CDR3 DNA sequence: TGTGCCAGCAGCCAAGACCAGAACACTGAAGCTTTCTTT. Translation gives CASSQDQNTEAFF.

The rearrangement links TRBV3-1 (or the pseudogene TRBV3-2) to TRBJ1-2; weak D call: TRBD1 (6 bases). CDR1 is LGHDT, CDR2 YNNKEL, per germline (reference sequence). This CDR3 contains 14 residues. Trimming shortened V by 5 bases and J by 3 bases, and 13 bases separated the two germline ends. The CDR3 DNA is TGTGCCAGCAGCATAGAGACAGGCTACTATGGCTACACCTTC. Encoded protein: CASSIETGYYGYTF.

CDR3 coding DNA: TGTGCCAGCTCACCGCCGGGACAGGCCGAGACCCAGTACTTC. Its protein product is CASSPPGQAETQYF. V is TRBV18 and J is TRBJ2-5, with 8 bases aligning to TRBD1. J lost 5 bases, V lost 3 bases, and 5 bases had no gene match. CDR1 and CDR2 (germline): KGHSH, LQKENI. This CDR3 is 14 amino acids long.

This clone was seen a handful of times. The chain carries TRBV3-1 (or the pseudogene TRBV3-2) and TRBJ2-1; D unresolved. Germline V lookup: CDR1 LGHDT, CDR2 YNNKEL (reference sequence). The CDR3 length is 14 residues. Trimming took off 5 bases at V and 8 bases at J, with 16 bases between the two ends. This CDR3 is CASSTTARVDEQFF. In DNA, the CDR3 is TGTGCCAGCAGCACGACCGCTCGCGTCGATGAGCAGTTCTTC.

CDR3 DNA sequence: TGTGCCAGCAGCTTGCCAGAAGAGACCCAGTACTTC. This translates into CASSLPEETQYF. V and J are TRBV5-4 and TRBJ2-5; D remains ambiguous. Trimming pared 1 base from V and 3 bases from J, leaving 4 bases between. Looked up from germline, CDR1 is SGHNT and CDR2 is YYREEE (reference sequence). This CDR3 region has 12 residues.

The chain combines TRBV6-6 with TRBJ1-1, with unresolved D. The CDR3 is 14 amino acids. CDR1 and CDR2 (germline): MNHNY, SVGAGI (reference sequence). Trimming stripped 0 bases from V and 0 bases from J, with 5 bases between. CDR3: CASSYSGVNTEAFF. CDR3 nucleotides: TGTGCCAGCAGTTACTCGGGTGTGAACACTGAAGCTTTCTTT.

This clone was seen only once. The chain couples TRBV6-2 or TRBV6-3 to TRBJ2-5, with D tentatively TRBD1 (5 bases). The CDR3 extends over 16 amino acids. The germline gives CDR1 MNHEY, CDR2 SVGEGT. Trimming pared 3 bases from V and 3 bases from J, leaving 17 bases between. This chain's CDR3 is CASSYGPTAVEETQYF. Here the CDR3 DNA reads TGTGCCAGCAGTTATGGGCCGACAGCCGTTGAAGAGACCCAGTACTTC.

V and J are TRBV6-5 and TRBJ1-1; D unclear. The germline CDR1 and CDR2 sequences are MNHEY and SVGAGI. Trimming pared 5 bases from V and 9 bases from J, leaving 16 bases between. The CDR3 has 13 residues. The CDR3 sequence is CASSPATVIKAFF. DNA of the CDR3: TGTGCCAGCAGTCCGGCCACAGTGATCAAAGCTTTCTTT.

This clone was found once. The rearrangement links TRBV5-8 to TRBJ2-3, with D unresolved. Trimming removed 7 bases from V and 1 base from J, with 10 bases in between. The CDR3 is 13 residues long. In germline, CDR1 is SGHTS, CDR2 YDEGEE. This CDR3 is CASGNMGTDTQYF. As DNA, the CDR3 is TGTGCCAGCGGTAACATGGGCACAGATACGCAGTATTTT.

The chain carries TRBV14 and TRBJ2-1, with D perhaps TRBD2 (6 bases). The V end lost 2 bases, the J end lost 2 bases, and 7 bases lay between the germline ends. Germline-derived CDR1 and CDR2 are SGHDN and FVKESK. CDR3 length equals 14 residues. The CDR3, as DNA: TGTGCCAGCAGCCAAATAGCGGCCTACAATGAGCAGTTCTTC. It translates to CASSQIAAYNEQFF.

V and J are TRBV7-9 and TRBJ2-7; maybe TRBD1 (6 bases). The V end lost 9 bases, the J end lost 2 bases, and 11 bases lay between the germline ends. The CDR3 is 12 residues long. Germline loops: CDR1 SEHNR, CDR2 FQNEAQ (reference sequence). This CDR3 reads CASNRDTYEQYF. The CDR3 DNA is TGTGCCAGTAACCGGGACACCTACGAGCAGTACTTC.

The rearrangement uses TRBV7-9 and TRBJ2-6, with TRBD1 as a possible D gene (6 bases). The ends were cut back, 4 bases at V and 2 bases at J, with 9 bases in the middle. The germline V gene encodes CDR1 SEHNR and CDR2 FQNEAQ (reference sequence). The CDR3 has 15 residues. The chain's CDR3 is CASSSWGPGANVLTF. The CDR3 nucleotides are TGTGCCAGCAGCTCCTGGGGGCCTGGGGCCAACGTCCTGACTTTC.

The CDR3 loop reads CASSEIYSLVNYGYTF. The CDR3 DNA reads TGTGCCAGCAGTGAAATTTATTCCCTGGTGAACTATGGCTACACCTTC. The chain links TRBV2 to TRBJ1-2; no firm D call. The CDR3 runs to 16 residues. The V gene lost 2 bases and the J gene lost 2 bases, with 15 bases spanning the gap. CDR1 and CDR2 (germline): SNHLY, FYNNEI.

The chain has TRBV2 and TRBJ1-6; no clear D. The ends were cut back, 3 bases at V and 9 bases at J, with 6 bases in the middle. Germline-derived CDR1 and CDR2 are SNHLY and FYNNEI. The length of the CDR3 is 12 residues. In DNA form, the CDR3 reads TGTGCCAGCAGTGAGACGGCTTCACCCCTCCACTTT. Translated: CASSETASPLHF.

The chain employs TRBV25-1 and TRBJ2-7, with D possibly being TRBD1 or TRBD2 (5 bases each). The V gene's germline CDR1 is MGHDK and CDR2 SYGVNS. The CDR3 is 14 amino acids. Trimming cost V 8 bases and J 5 bases, with 19 bases left between them. CDR3 nucleotide sequence: TGTGCCAGCGGAAAACGGGACGGCTGGGACGAGCAGTACTTC. Amino acids: CASGKRDGWDEQYF.

About this clone itself: A read error may account for a junction end that differs from germline. This chain joins TRBV10-2 and TRBJ2-7; possible D gene TRBD2, 6 bases. From germline, CDR1 is WSHSY and CDR2 SAAADI. The CDR3 runs to 15 residues. Here the CDR3 DNA reads TGCGCCAGCATGGTCGGGCTGGTGGAGGGCTACAAGCAGTACTTC. It is translated as CASMVGLVEGYKQYF.